The rows below give T cell receptor beta chains drawn from one sample of a study of long-term antiretroviral therapy in people with HIV. The table came from immunoSEQ multiplex PCR; TCRdb's copy has only in-frame clones and leaves some out. In the table there are 30,000 to 45,000 clones, more than 80% of which are singletons. The sequenced sample was unsorted PBMCs, obtained 3.4 years after starting antiretroviral therapy. These receptors were obtained from a man in his thirties or forties with HIV. The CDR3 runs from the conserved cysteine through the conserved F or W. Each record gives: CDR3 length, clone size, V gene, J gene, D gene, CDR3 protein, CDR3 DNA. D genes are given only for firm matches. Size values are once, few and many counts, or a class for expanded clones, and some rows have none.

14	.	TRBV7-9	TRBJ2-7	.	CASSLRLLPYEQYF	TGTGCCAGCAGCTTAAGGCTGCTCCCCTACGAGCAGTACTTC
15	.	TRBV14	TRBJ2-2	.	CASSLSGGGTGELFF	TGTGCCAGCAGCCTTTCAGGAGGTGGAACCGGGGAGCTGTTTTTT
14	.	TRBV6-6	TRBJ1-1	.	CASSYSKRGTEAFF	TGTGCCAGCAGTTACTCGAAGCGGGGCACTGAAGCTTTCTTT
18	.	TRBV5-4	TRBJ2-7	TRBD2	CASSHTRSGRIIGYEQYF	TGTGCCAGCAGCCATACCCGAAGCGGGAGAATTATAGGTTACGAGCAGTACTTC
15	.	TRBV5-6	TRBJ2-7	TRBD1	CASSGGDRAWYEQYF	TGTGCCAGCAGCGGAGGGGACAGGGCGTGGTACGAGCAGTACTTC
13	once	TRBV30	TRBJ1-5	.	CAWSVSNLQPQHF	TGTGCCTGGAGTGTAAGTAATTTGCAGCCCCAGCATTTT
13	.	TRBV13	TRBJ2-3	.	CASSFTYVDTQYF	TGTGCCAGCAGCTTCACGTACGTAGATACGCAGTATTTT
16	.	TRBV9	TRBJ2-2	.	CASSVATGIVAGELFF	TGTGCCAGCAGCGTAGCTACGGGGATCGTGGCCGGGGAGCTGTTTTTT
13	.	TRBV7-6	TRBJ2-7	.	CASSLVSDRRQYF	TGTGCCAGCAGCTTAGTGTCGGATCGACGGCAGTACTTC
15	.	TRBV28	TRBJ2-2	.	CASSLYPSAAGELFF	TGTGCCAGCAGTTTATACCCTAGCGCGGCCGGGGAGCTGTTTTTT
15	few	TRBV19	TRBJ2-6	.	CASSPPGQTQHVLTF	TGTGCCAGTAGTCCACCGGGACAAACTCAACACGTCCTGACTTTC
13	.	TRBV29-1	TRBJ2-3	.	CSVDGGETDTQYF	TGCAGCGTTGATGGCGGAGAGACAGATACGCAGTATTTT
16	.	TRBV21-1	TRBJ2-7	.	CASSTPGTASSYEQYF	TGTGCCAGCAGCACCCCCGGGACGGCAAGCTCCTACGAGCAGTACTTC
15	.	TRBV27	TRBJ2-1	.	CASSLSRARNTEQFF	TGTGCCAGCAGTTTATCCCGAGCTAGGAACACTGAGCAGTTCTTC
14	.	TRBV4-1	TRBJ2-7	.	CASSQGHGIDEQYF	TGCGCCAGCAGCCAAGGACATGGGATTGACGAGCAGTACTTC
11	.	TRBV7-8	TRBJ2-7	.	CASSLRGEQYF	TGTGCCAGCAGCTTACGGGGAGAGCAGTACTTC
15	.	TRBV4-2	TRBJ2-7	.	CASSPSVDKPDEQYF	TGTGCCAGCAGCCCCTCCGTCGACAAACCCGACGAGCAGTACTTC
14	.	TRBV7-2	TRBJ1-2	TRBD1	CASSFDRGPAGYTF	TGTGCCAGCAGCTTTGACAGGGGGCCCGCTGGCTACACCTTC
15	.	TRBV4-1	TRBJ1-1	.	CASSHPNQPNTEAFF	TGCGCCAGCAGCCACCCAAACCAGCCGAACACTGAAGCTTTCTTT
15	.	TRBV5-4	TRBJ2-5	TRBD1	CASSLGRTGEETQYF	TGTGCCAGCAGCTTGGGGCGGACAGGGGAAGAGACCCAGTACTTC
15	.	TRBV18	TRBJ2-3	TRBD1	CASSSDRDSTDTQYF	TGTGCCAGCTCATCCGACAGGGATAGCACAGATACGCAGTATTTT
14	.	TRBV19	TRBJ2-7	TRBD2	CASSGLAGRYEQYF	TGTGCCAGTTCCGGACTAGCGGGAAGATACGAGCAGTACTTC
13	.	TRBV10-3	TRBJ2-6	.	CAISESGANVLTF	TGTGCCATCAGTGAATCTGGGGCCAACGTCCTGACTTTC
15	.	TRBV27	TRBJ1-1	.	CASSSTTSVGTEAFF	TGTGCCAGCAGTTCCACTACTTCGGTCGGCACTGAAGCTTTCTTT
12	.	TRBV2	TRBJ2-3	.	CASFLTTDTQYF	TGTGCCAGCTTTCTAACTACAGATACGCAGTATTTT
16	.	TRBV13	TRBJ2-1	TRBD2	CASSASSGRANNEQFF	TGTGCCAGCAGCGCGTCTAGCGGGAGGGCAAACAATGAGCAGTTCTTC
16	.	TRBV11-2	TRBJ1-3	.	CASSLVLSNSGNTIYF	TGTGCCAGCAGCTTAGTGCTTTCGAACTCTGGAAACACCATATATTTT